This is a list of T cell receptor beta chains from one sample in a study of blood T cell repertoires in COVID-19. Using immunoSEQ multiplex PCR, the repertoire was profiled, and TCRdb retains in-frame clones only, with some absent. Seen here are tens of thousands of clones, more than 70% observed once, and the top ten hold roughly 4%. The specimen was peripheral blood. The source of these receptors is a man aged 70 or older with acute or convalescent COVID-19. Both conserved end residues are part of each CDR3. The order of the fields is V gene, D gene, J gene, clone size, CDR3 protein. The D gene is left open where the match is weak. The size field is filled for only some rows; it gives once, few, many or a size class.

TRBV10-3	TRBD1	TRBJ1-4	few	CAISRGSGQGDEKLFF
TRBV7-9	.	TRBJ1-4	.	CASSLGSGGAEKLFF
TRBV7-3	TRBD2	TRBJ2-3	.	CASSLFSGGARMADTQYF
TRBV28	.	TRBJ1-6	medium-sized	CASTGVGSPLHF
TRBV20-1	TRBD2	TRBJ2-1	.	CSASGPGWRGGLEQFF
TRBV6-5	.	TRBJ1-6	.	CASSLGGALHF
TRBV7-9	TRBD1	TRBJ2-4	few	CASSSPGQGNIQYF
TRBV9	TRBD1	TRBJ1-2	.	CASSVTSQGARHGYTF
TRBV5-6	.	TRBJ2-2	.	CASSLSWSTGELFF
TRBV6-2/TRBV6-3	.	TRBJ2-3	once	CASSPHSPSTDTQYF
TRBV3-1/TRBV3-2	TRBD1	TRBJ1-5	.	CASSQEGQGNQPQHF
TRBV25-1	TRBD1	TRBJ2-7	.	CASRGGQGSYEQYF
TRBV21-1	.	TRBJ1-6	once	CASSKPGQILYNSPLHF
TRBV5-1	TRBD2	TRBJ2-3	.	CASSFTGEGDTQYF
TRBV19	.	TRBJ1-2	.	CASSMGEPANYGYTF
TRBV10-3	TRBD1	TRBJ1-2	.	CAISVQEDRGGGYTF
TRBV7-2	.	TRBJ2-3	.	CASSLTPSTDTQYF
TRBV12-5	TRBD2	TRBJ2-2	.	CASGFSSGGPGELFF
TRBV7-3	TRBD2	TRBJ2-5	.	CASSFSSGGKETQYF
TRBV5-1	.	TRBJ2-3	.	CASSLSSSVAGFLDNTQYF
TRBV24-1	TRBD1	TRBJ2-5	.	CATSPATGPEGTQYF
TRBV19	.	TRBJ1-5	once	CASSDSGGNQPQHF
TRBV27	TRBD1	TRBJ2-3	.	CASSPRQGAGTDTQYF
TRBV18	.	TRBJ2-3	.	CASSPSQKSDTQYF
TRBV7-9	TRBD2	TRBJ2-1	.	CASTSKNWASGGAIREQFF
TRBV6-1	.	TRBJ1-2	.	CASSETGNYGYTF
TRBV4-3	TRBD2	TRBJ2-7	.	CASSQDGGGGREQYF
TRBV6-6	.	TRBJ1-5	.	CASSYGQINQPQHF
TRBV5-4	.	TRBJ1-4	.	CASSSPGSGEKLLF
TRBV5-1	TRBD1	TRBJ1-4	.	CASSLPTGTANEKLFF
TRBV29-1	TRBD1	TRBJ2-5	once	CSVGDAGQEETQYF
TRBV29-1	.	TRBJ2-6	.	CSVLFLFSGANVLTF
TRBV3-1/TRBV3-2	.	TRBJ2-2	.	CASSSYPGVDTGELFF
TRBV6-2/TRBV6-3	.	TRBJ1-6	.	CASSHGSLNSPLHF
TRBV28	.	TRBJ1-4	.	CASRPRRTNEKLFF
TRBV7-6	TRBD2	TRBJ2-7	once	CASSLGLAGGASYEQYF
TRBV4-1	.	TRBJ2-2	.	CASSQSSLRGSNTGELFF
TRBV5-1	TRBD1	TRBJ2-2	.	CASSTTGGNTGELFF
TRBV7-3	.	TRBJ2-3	.	CASSLTRADTQYF
TRBV15	.	TRBJ2-3	.	CATSGTGTLGTDTQYF
TRBV7-8	.	TRBJ2-7	few	CASSVNYEQYF
TRBV5-4	.	TRBJ1-2	.	CASRTDGNYGYTF